The entry that follows covers one TCR beta chain sequence. The antigen is unknown. These data originate in a study of shared clonotypes between healthy human individuals. Findings and caveats of the study: About 5% was the fraction of naive CD4 clonotypes found shared across a few donors.

Here immunoSEQ multiplex PCR was the method, and the copy in TCRdb shows in-frame clones only, minus some. The sample comprises about 2.4 million clones, about 92% of which are singletons, and over 0.12% rests with the top ten. This CDR3 has 13 residues. Deletions cut 0 bases from V and 6 bases from J, with 7 bases between. In germline, CDR1 is SGHRS, CDR2 YFSETQ. This receptor was obtained from a young man in good health. Sequenced sample: naive CD4+ T cells sorted from blood. Regarding subset: CD45RA+ positively selected. The gene calls are TRBV5-1 and TRBJ2-1, with a possible D match to TRBD1 (5 bases). DNA of the CDR3: TGCGCCAGCAGCTTGGAAGGGGTCAATGAGCAGTTCTTC. Translation gives CASSLEGVNEQFF.